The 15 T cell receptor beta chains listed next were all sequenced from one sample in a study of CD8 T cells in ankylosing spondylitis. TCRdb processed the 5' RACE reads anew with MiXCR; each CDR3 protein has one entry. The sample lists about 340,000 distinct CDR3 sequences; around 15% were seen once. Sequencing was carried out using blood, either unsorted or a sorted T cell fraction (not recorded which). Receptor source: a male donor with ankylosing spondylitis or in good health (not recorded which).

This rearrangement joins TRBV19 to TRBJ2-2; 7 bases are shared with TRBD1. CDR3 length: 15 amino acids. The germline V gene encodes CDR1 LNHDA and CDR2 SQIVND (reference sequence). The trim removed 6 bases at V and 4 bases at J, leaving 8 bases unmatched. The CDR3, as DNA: TGTGCCAGTAGCCTCGCCGGGACAGTCACCGGGGAGCTGTTTTTT. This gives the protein CASSLAGTVTGELFF.

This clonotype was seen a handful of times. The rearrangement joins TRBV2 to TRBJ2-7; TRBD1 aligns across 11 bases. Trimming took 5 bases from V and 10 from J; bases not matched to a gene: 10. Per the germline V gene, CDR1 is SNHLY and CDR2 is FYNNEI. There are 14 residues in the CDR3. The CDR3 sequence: CASSRRTGGSIQYF. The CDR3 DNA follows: TGTGCCAGCAGTAGAAGGACAGGGGGCTCTATCCAGTACTTC.

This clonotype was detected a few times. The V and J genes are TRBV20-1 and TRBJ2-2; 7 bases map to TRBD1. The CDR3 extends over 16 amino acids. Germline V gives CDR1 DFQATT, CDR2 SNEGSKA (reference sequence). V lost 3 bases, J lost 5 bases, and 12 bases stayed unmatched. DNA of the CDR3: TGCAGTGCTAGGGCCCAAAACAGGGGACGAACCGGGGAGCTGTTTTTT. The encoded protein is CSARAQNRGRTGELFF.

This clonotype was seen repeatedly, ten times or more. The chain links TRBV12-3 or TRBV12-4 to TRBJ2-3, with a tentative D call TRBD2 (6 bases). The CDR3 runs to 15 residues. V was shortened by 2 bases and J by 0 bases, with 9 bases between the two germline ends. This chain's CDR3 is CASSLSGTSTDTQYF. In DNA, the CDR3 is TGTGCCAGCAGTTTATCGGGGACTAGCACAGATACGCAGTATTTT.

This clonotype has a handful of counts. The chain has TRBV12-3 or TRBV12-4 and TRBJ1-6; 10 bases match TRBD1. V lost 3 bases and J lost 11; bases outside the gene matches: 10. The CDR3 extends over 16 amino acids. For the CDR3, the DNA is TGTGCCAGCAGTTTGGTGCCGGGACAGGGGCCAGCACCCCTCCACTTT. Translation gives CASSLVPGQGPAPLHF.

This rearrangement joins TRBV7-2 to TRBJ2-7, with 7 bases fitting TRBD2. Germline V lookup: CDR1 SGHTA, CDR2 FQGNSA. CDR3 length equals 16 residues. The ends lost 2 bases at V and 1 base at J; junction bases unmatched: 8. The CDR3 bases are TGTGCCAGCAGCTTAAATGGCGGGAGAGGGTCCTACGAGCAGTACTTC. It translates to CASSLNGGRGSYEQYF.

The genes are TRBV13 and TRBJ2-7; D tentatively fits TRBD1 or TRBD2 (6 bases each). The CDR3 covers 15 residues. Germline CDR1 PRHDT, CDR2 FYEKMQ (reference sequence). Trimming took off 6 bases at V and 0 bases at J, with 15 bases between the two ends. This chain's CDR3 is CASSLGGSRSYEQYF. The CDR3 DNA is TGTGCCAGCAGTCTAGGGGGGAGTCGCTCCTACGAGCAGTACTTC.

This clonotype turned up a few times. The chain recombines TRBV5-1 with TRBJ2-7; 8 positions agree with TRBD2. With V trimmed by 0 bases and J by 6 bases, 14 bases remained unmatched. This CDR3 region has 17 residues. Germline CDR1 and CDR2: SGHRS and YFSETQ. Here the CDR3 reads CASSLDGPRTSISEQYF. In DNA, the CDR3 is TGCGCCAGCAGCTTGGACGGTCCAAGGACTAGCATTTCCGAGCAGTACTTC.

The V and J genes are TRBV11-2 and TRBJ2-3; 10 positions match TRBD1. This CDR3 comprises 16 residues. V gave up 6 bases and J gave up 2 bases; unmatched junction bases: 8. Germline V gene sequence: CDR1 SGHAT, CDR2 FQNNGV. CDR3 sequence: CASSTSGTGVTDTQYF. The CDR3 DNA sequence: TGTGCCAGCAGTACGTCCGGGACAGGGGTCACAGATACGCAGTATTTT.

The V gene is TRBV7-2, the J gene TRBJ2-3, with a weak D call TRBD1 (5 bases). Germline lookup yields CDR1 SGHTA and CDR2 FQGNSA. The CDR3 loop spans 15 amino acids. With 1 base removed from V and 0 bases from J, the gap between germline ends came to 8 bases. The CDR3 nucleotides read TGTGCCAGCAGCTTAGACAGGATTAGCACAGATACGCAGTATTTT. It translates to CASSLDRISTDTQYF.

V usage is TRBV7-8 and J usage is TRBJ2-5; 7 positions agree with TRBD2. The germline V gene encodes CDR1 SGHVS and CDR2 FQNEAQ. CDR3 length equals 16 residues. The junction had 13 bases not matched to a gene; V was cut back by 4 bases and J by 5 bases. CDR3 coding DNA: TGTGCCAGCAGCTCGACCGGGACTACCAACGTGGAGACCCAGTACTTC. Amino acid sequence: CASSSTGTTNVETQYF.

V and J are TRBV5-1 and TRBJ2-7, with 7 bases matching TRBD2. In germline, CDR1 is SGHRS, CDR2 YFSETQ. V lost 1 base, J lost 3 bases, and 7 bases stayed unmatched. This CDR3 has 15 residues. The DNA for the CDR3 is TGCGCCAGCAGCTTGTACGGGAGGCCGAGCTACGAGCAGTACTTC. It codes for CASSLYGRPSYEQYF.

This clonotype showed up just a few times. This CDR3 is CASSLAYGTSGYNEQFF. The CDR3 region has the DNA TGCGCCAGCAGCTTGGCCTACGGGACTAGCGGATACAATGAGCAGTTCTTC. The chain links TRBV5-1 to TRBJ2-1; 11 bases line up with TRBD2. J was trimmed by 4 bases and V by 0 bases; bases with no gene match: 6. The CDR3 sequence is 17 residues long. The V gene's germline CDR1 is SGHRS and CDR2 YFSETQ. The entire variable domain, with the rest obtained from reference TRBV5-1 and TRBJ2-1, is as follows: KAGVTQTPRYLIKTRGQQVTLSCSPISGHRSVSWYQQTPGQGLQFLFEYFSETQRNKGNFPGRFSGRQFSNSRSEMNVSTLELGDSALYLCASSLAYGTSGYNEQFFGPGTRLTVL.

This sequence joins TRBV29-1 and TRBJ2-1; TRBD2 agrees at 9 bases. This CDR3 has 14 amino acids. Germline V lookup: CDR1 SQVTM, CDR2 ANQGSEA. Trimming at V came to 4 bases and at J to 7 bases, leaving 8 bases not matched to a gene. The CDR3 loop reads CSVGAGGPRNEQFF. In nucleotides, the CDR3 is TGCAGCGTTGGGGCGGGGGGGCCTAGGAATGAGCAGTTCTTC.

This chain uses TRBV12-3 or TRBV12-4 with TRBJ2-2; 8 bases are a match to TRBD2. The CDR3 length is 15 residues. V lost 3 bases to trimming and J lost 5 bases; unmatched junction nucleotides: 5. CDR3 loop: CASSFAGGWTGELFF. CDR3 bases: TGTGCCAGCAGTTTTGCGGGGGGATGGACCGGGGAGCTGTTTTTT.